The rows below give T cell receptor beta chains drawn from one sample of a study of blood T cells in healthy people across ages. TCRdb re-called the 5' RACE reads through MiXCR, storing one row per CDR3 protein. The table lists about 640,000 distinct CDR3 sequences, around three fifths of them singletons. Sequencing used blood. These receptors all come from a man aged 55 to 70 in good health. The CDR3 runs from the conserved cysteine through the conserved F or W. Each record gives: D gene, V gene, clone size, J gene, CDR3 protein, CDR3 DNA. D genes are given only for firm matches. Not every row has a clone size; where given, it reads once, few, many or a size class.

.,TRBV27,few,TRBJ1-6,CASRPGVYNSPLHF,TGTGCCAGCAGACCAGGGGTCTATAATTCACCCCTCCACTTT
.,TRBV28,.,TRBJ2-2,CASSLTFARADTGELFF,TGTGCCAGCAGTTTAACCTTTGCGAGGGCTGACACCGGGGAGCTGTTTTTT
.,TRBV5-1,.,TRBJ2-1,CASSLAGVSGTEEQFF,TGCGCCAGCAGCTTGGCGGGGGTCAGTGGGACCGAGGAGCAGTTCTTC
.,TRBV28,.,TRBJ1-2,CASSFGMNNYGYTF,TGTGCCAGCAGTTTCGGCATGAACAACTATGGCTACACCTTC
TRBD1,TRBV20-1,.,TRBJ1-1,CSASSGQGARTEAFF,TGCAGTGCCTCCTCGGGACAGGGCGCTCGGACTGAAGCTTTCTTT
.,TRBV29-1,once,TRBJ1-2,CSVAQVGPAGYTF,TGCAGCGTTGCACAGGTGGGCCCGGCCGGCTACACCTTC
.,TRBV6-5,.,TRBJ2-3,CASSYDGRYTDTQYF,TGTGCCAGCAGTTATGATGGCAGGTACACAGATACGCAGTATTTT
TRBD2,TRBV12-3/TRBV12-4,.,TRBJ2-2,CASSPSSGGVPGELFF,TGTGCCAGCAGTCCCTCTAGCGGGGGGGTCCCCGGGGAGCTGTTTTTT
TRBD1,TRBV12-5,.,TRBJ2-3,CASGGQGWMDTQYF,TGTGCTAGTGGAGGACAGGGCTGGATGGATACGCAGTATTTT
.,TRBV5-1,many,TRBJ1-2,CASSLESYGYTF,TGCGCCAGCAGCTTGGAGTCCTATGGCTACACCTTC
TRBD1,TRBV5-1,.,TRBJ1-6,CASSVDRGRLGSPLHF,TGCGCCAGCAGCGTAGACAGGGGTCGGCTGGGTTCACCCCTCCACTTT
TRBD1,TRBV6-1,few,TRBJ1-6,CASSEPQGASPLHF,TGTGCCAGCAGTGAACCCCAGGGGGCCTCACCCCTCCACTTT
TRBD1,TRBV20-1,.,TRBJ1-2,CSAEDRGLRYGYTF,TGCAGTGCAGAGGACAGGGGGCTTCGGTATGGCTACACCTTC
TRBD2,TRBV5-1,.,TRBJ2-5,CASSLATSGGGETQYF,TGCGCCAGCAGCTTGGCCACTAGCGGGGGCGGCGAGACCCAGTACTTC
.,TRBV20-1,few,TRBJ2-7,CSASIAYEQYF,TGCAGTGCTTCCATAGCCTACGAGCAGTACTTC
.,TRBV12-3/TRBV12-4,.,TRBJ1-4,CASSLAPLGVEKLFF,TGTGCCAGCAGTTTAGCACCGCTTGGGGTTGAAAAACTGTTTTTT
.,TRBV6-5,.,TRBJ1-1,CASMSLSLNTEAFF,TGTGCCAGCATGTCTCTAAGCCTCAACACTGAAGCTTTCTTT
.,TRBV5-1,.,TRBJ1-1,CASQTVANTEAFF,TGCGCCAGCCAGACAGTGGCGAACACTGAAGCTTTCTTT
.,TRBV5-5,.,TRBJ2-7,CASSFGHSYEQYF,TGTGCCAGCAGCTTCGGACACTCCTACGAGCAGTACTTC
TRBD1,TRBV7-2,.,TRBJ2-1,CASSSRQGAGEQFF,TGTGCCAGCAGCTCTAGACAGGGGGCGGGAGAGCAGTTCTTC
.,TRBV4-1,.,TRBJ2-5,CASSQDLYQETQYF,TGCGCCAGCAGCCAAGACCTGTACCAAGAGACCCAGTACTTC
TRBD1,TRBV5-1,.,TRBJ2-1,CASSPIPGQGDEQFF,TGCGCCAGCAGCCCAATCCCGGGACAGGGAGATGAGCAGTTCTTC
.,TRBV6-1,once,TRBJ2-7,CASSPSGQFYEQYF,TGTGCCAGCAGTCCCAGCGGACAGTTCTACGAGCAGTACTTC
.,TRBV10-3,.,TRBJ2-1,CAISESARNNEQFF,TGTGCCATCAGTGAGTCGGCCAGGAACAATGAGCAGTTCTTC
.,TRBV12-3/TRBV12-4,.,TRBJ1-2,CASSLLGFGNYGYTF,TGTGCCAGCAGTTTATTGGGGTTTGGGAACTATGGCTACACCTTC
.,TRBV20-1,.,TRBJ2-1,CSARDGSDLAEQFF,TGCAGTGCTAGAGATGGATCCGATTTGGCTGAGCAGTTCTTC
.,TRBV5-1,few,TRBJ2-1,CASSQVPGTANEQFF,TGCGCCAGCAGCCAGGTCCCGGGGACCGCCAATGAGCAGTTCTTC
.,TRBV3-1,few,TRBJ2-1,CASRRGLVPYNEQFF,TGTGCCAGCAGGCGGGGGCTAGTTCCCTACAATGAGCAGTTCTTC
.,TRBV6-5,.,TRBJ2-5,CASSYSSSFGETQYF,TGTGCCAGCAGTTACTCGAGCAGTTTCGGAGAGACCCAGTACTTC
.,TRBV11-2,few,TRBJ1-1,CATMVGLGNTEAFF,TGTGCCACCATGGTGGGCCTGGGGAACACTGAAGCTTTCTTT
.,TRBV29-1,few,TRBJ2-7,CSVGGSGYEQYF,TGCAGCGTTGGGGGGTCCGGGTACGAGCAGTACTTC